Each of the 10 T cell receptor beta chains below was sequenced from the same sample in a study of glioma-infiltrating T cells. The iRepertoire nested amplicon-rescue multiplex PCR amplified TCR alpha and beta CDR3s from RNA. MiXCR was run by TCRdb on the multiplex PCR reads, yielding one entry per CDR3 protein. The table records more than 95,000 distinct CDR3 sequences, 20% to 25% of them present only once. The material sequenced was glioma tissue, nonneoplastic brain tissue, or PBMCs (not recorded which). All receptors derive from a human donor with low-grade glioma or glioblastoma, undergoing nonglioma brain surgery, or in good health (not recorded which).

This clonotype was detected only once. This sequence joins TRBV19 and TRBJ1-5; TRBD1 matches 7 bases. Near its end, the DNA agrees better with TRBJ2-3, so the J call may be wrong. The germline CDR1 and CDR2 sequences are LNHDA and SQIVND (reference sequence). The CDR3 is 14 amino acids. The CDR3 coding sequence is TGTGCCAGTAGTGCTCGGGACAGCTATCAGCCCCAGTATTTT. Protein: CASSARDSYQPQYF.

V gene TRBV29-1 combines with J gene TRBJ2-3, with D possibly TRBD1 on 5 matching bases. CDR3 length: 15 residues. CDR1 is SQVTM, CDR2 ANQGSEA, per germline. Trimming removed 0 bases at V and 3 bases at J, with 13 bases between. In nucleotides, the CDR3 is TGCAGCGTTGAAGAAGGGGCAGGGTCGACAGATACGCAGTATTTT. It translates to CSVEEGAGSTDTQYF.

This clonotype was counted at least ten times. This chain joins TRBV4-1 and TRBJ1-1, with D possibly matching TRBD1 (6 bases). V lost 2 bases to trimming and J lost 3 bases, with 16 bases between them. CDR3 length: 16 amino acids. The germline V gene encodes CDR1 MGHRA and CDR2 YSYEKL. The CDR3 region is CASSQLGRGHHTEAFF. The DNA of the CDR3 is TGCGCCAGCAGCCAATTGGGCCGGGGACACCACACTGAAGCTTTCTTT.

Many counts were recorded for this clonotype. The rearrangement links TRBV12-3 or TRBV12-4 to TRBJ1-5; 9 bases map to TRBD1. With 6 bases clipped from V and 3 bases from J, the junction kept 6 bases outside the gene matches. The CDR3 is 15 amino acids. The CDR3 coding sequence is TGTGCCAGCAGGCCCGGGACAGGGATCAATCAGCCCCAGCATTTT. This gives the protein CASRPGTGINQPQHF.

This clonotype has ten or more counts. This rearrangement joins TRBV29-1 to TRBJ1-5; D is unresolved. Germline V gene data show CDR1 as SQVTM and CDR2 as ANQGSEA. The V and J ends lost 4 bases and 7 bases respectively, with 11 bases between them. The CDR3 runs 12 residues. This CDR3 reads CSVGWVDQPQHF. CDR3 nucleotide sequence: TGCAGCGTTGGTTGGGTGGACCAGCCCCAGCATTTT.

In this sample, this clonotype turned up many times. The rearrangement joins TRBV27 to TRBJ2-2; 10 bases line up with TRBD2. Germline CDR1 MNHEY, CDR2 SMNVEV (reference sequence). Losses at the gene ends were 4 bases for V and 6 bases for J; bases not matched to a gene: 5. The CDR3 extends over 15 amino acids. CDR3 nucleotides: TGTGCCAGCAGTTGGGCTAGCGGGAGTCCCGGGGAGCTGTTTTTT. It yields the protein CASSWASGSPGELFF.

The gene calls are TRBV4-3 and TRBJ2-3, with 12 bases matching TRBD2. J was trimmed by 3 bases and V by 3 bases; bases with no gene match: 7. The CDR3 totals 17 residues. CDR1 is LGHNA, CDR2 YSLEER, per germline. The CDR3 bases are TGCGCCAGCAGCCAGACTAGCGGGAGAGGTAGGACAGATACGCAGTATTTT. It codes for CASSQTSGRGRTDTQYF.

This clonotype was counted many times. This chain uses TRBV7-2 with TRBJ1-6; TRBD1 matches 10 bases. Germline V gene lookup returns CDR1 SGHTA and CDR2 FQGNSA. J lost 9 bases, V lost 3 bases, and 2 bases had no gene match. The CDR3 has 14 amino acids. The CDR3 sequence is CASSLDRGVSPLHF. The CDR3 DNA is TGTGCCAGCAGCTTGGACAGGGGGGTTTCACCCCTCCACTTT.

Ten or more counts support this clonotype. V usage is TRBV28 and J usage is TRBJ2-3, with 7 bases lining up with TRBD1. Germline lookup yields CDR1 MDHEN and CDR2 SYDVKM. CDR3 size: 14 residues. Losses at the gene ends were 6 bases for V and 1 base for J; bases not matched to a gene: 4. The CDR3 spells CASRGTERTDTQYF. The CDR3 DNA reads TGTGCCAGCAGGGGGACAGAGCGCACAGATACGCAGTATTTT.

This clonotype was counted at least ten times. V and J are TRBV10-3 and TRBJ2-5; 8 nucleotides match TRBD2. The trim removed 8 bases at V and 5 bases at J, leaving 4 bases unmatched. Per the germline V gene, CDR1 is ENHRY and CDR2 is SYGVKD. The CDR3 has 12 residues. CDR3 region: CAIGTRRETQYF. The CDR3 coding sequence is TGTGCCATCGGGACTAGAAGGGAGACCCAGTACTTC.